This T cell receptor (beta chain) derives from a study of somatic mutations in cytotoxic T cells in rheumatoid arthritis. Repertoires were generated with immunoSEQ multiplex PCR, while TCRdb's copy carries only in-frame clones and drops some. The data show 18,000 or so clones, with more than 60% seen just once and 21% held by the top ten. Comment on this clone: Its antigen is undetermined.

Notes on the study in general: The CD8+ clonality of rheumatoid arthritis patients increased with age, whereas that of healthy controls did not. Significant differences in CD8+ T-cell clonality were not found between rheumatoid arthritis patients and healthy controls (age-matched).

V lost 4 bases and J lost 6, with 10 bases in between. Germline CDR1 MGHRA, CDR2 YSYEKL. The CDR3 extends over 12 amino acids. This rearrangement joins TRBV4-1 to TRBJ2-7; a weak D match, TRBD2 (5 bases). This clonotype originated in a woman aged 55 to 70 in good health. Material: CD8+ T cells sorted from blood. The CDR3 here is CASSLGDGEQYF. CDR3 DNA: TGCGCCAGCAGCCTCGGGGATGGCGAGCAGTACTTC.